This T cell receptor beta chain was recorded in a study of blood T cell repertoires in COVID-19. Study as a whole: Some COVID-19 samples were acute and others convalescent; all came from the United States, Italy and Spain. PBMCs, B-cell-depleted T cells, or T cells provided the cDNA or gDNA that made up the material.

In its sample, this clone was seen a few times. Germline values: CDR1 SGHNT, CDR2 YYREEE (reference sequence). The CDR3 covers 14 residues. V gave up 5 bases and J gave up 0 bases, with 9 bases separating them. In the source study's methods: Amplifying reference gene primers gave estimates of nucleated cell counts. Assay used: immunoSEQ multiplex PCR; TCRdb lists only in-frame clones, some missing. V and J calls plus clone size are reproduced from that table; the DNA served to infer D and trimming. The sample has 200,000 to 250,000 clones; approximately 80% are singletons. The source material was peripheral blood. The chain uses TRBV5-4 and TRBJ1-3; tentatively, D is TRBD1 (5 bases). The sequence was collected from a woman in her fifties or sixties with active or convalescent COVID-19. DNA for the CDR3: TGTGCCAGCAGTTCGGACATCTCTGGAAACACCATATATTTT. It yields the protein CASSSDISGNTIYF. The whole variable domain, remainder taken from reference TRBV5-4 and TRBJ1-3, is ETGVTQSPTHLIKTRGQQVTLRCSSQSGHNTVSWYQQALGQGPQFIFQYYREEENGRGNFPPRFSGLQFPNYSSELNVNALELDDSALYLCASSSDISGNTIYFGEGSWLTVV.